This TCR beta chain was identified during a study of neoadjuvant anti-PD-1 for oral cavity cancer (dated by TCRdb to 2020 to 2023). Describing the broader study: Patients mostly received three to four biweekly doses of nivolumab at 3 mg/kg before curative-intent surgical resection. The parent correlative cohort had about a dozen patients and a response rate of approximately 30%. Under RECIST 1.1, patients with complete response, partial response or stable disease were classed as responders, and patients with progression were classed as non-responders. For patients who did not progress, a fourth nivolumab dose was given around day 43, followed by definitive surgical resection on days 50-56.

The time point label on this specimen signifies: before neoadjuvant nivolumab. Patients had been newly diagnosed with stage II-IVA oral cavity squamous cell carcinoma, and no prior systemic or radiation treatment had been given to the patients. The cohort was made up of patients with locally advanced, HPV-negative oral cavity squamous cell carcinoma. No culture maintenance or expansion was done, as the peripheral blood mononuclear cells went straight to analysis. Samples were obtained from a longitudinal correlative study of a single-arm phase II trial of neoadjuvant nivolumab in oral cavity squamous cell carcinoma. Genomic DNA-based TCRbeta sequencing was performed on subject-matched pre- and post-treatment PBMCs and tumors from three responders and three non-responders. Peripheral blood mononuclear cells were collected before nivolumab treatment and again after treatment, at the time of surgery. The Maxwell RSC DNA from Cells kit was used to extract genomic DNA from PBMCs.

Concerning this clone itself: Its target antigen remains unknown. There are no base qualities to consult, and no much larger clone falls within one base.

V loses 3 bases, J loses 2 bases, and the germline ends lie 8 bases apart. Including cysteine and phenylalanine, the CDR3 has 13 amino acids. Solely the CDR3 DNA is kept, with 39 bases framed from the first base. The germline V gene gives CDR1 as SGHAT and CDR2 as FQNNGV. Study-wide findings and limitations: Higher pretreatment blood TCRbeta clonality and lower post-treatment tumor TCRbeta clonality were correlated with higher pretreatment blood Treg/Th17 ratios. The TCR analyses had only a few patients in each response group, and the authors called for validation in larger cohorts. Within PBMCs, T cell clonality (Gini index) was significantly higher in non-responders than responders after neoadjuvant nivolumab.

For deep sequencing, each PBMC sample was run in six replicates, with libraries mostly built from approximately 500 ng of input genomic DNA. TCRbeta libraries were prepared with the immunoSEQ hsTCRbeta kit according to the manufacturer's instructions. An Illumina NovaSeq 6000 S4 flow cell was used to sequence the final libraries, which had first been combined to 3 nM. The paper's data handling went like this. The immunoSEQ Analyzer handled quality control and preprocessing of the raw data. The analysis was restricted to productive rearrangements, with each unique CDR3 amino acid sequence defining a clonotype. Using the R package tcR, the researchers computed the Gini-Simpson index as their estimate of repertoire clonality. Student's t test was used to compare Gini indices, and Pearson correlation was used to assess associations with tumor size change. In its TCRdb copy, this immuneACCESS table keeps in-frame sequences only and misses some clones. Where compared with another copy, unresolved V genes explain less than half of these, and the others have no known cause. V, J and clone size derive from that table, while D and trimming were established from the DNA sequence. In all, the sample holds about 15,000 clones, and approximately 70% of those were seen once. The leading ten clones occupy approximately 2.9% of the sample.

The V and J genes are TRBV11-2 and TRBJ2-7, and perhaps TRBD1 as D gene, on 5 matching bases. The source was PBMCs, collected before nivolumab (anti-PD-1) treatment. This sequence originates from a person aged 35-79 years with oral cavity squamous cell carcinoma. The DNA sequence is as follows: TGTGCCAGCAGCTTGACGGACACCTACGAGCAGTACTTC. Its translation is CASSLTDTYEQYF. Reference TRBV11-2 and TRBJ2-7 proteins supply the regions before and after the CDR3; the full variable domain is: EAGVAQSPRYKIIEKRQSVAFWCNPISGHATLYWYQQILGQGPKLLIQFQNNGVVDDSQLPKDRFSAERLKGVDSTLKIQPAKLEDSAVYLCASSLTDTYEQYFGPGTRLTVT.